This TCR beta chain was observed in a study of T-cell reconstitution after alpha-beta-depleted transplantation in children. This clonotype has more than one count but fewer than ten. What it binds is not known. Findings and limits, study-wide: Approximately two months post-transplant, alpha-beta T cells reportedly originated from several hundred expanded graft clones. It was newly produced T cells that mostly accounted for T-cell counts and diversity one year after transplant.

A library of TCRbeta sequences, prepared with unique molecular identifiers, was generated. In TCRdb, the PCR reads were re-called with MiXCR into one record per CDR3 protein. The top ten clones hold approximately 33% of a sample with fewer than 750,000 distinct CDR3 sequences, 27% of them seen once. The CDR3 extends over 12 amino acids. V lost 11 bases and J 4 bases, leaving 14 bases between the germline ends. Germline CDR1 ENHRY, CDR2 SYGVKD. The material sequenced was PBMCs, taken before TCRalphabeta/CD19-depleted stem cell transplant. The chain employs TRBV10-3 and TRBJ2-5, with D possibly TRBD2 on 6 matching bases. The sequence came from a boy younger than two with Wiskott-Aldrich syndrome, due to receive a stem cell transplant. The chain's CDR3 is CASQGGGETQYF. The CDR3 bases are TGTGCCTCCCAGGGAGGAGGAGAGACCCAGTACTTC.